This T cell receptor (beta chain) originates from a study of blood T cell repertoires in COVID-19. Study overall: Whether acute or convalescent, the COVID-19 samples came from the United States, Italy and Spain. T cells, B-cell-depleted T cells, or PBMCs supplied cDNA or gDNA.

Original handling: Amplifying reference gene primers gave estimates of nucleated cell counts. The protocol was immunoSEQ multiplex PCR, while the TCRdb copy is restricted to in-frame clones and leaves out a portion. The DNA gave D and trimming, while V, J and clone size come from that table. This repertoire shows 140,000 to 150,000 clones, roughly 90% found once; its top ten account for approximately 2.5%. The germline V gene has CDR1 LNHNV and CDR2 YYDKDF (reference sequence). The CDR3 loop spans 16 amino acids. The V and J ends lost 4 bases and 3 bases respectively, with 17 bases between them. This TCR was recovered from a human donor in a cohort sampled during active COVID-19. J is TRBJ2-3 and V is TRBV15; D ambiguous. The sample comprised peripheral blood. The CDR3 DNA follows: TGTGCCACCAGCAAGACCAGAGGCCTACTTACAGATACGCAGTATTTT. As protein: CATSKTRGLLTDTQYF.